This is a list of T cell receptor beta chains from one sample in a study of blood T cells in healthy people across ages. TCRdb recomputed calls from the 5' RACE reads with MiXCR, one row per CDR3 protein. The sample contains hundreds of thousands of distinct CDR3 sequences, about a fifth of which appear only once. Sequencing was done on a sample of blood. The receptors were sampled from a man aged 70-80 years in good health. Both conserved end residues are part of each CDR3. A D gene is named only where the DNA matches it firmly. Size values are once, few and many counts, or a class for expanded clones, and some rows have none.

clone size,V gene,D gene,J gene,CDR3 protein,CDR3 DNA
-,TRBV6-1,-,TRBJ1-5,CASSEVRGYQPQHF,TGTGCCAGCAGTGAAGTTCGGGGTTATCAGCCCCAGCATTTT
few,TRBV12-3/TRBV12-4,-,TRBJ2-3,CASSLAHGHQPTDTQYF,TGTGCCAGCAGTTTAGCGCATGGACACCAGCCCACAGATACGCAGTATTTT
-,TRBV7-2,-,TRBJ2-5,CASSLDAGGKTQYF,TGTGCCAGCAGCTTAGATGCCGGGGGAAAGACCCAGTACTTC
-,TRBV28,-,TRBJ1-4,CASSPLGVNEKLFF,TGTGCCAGCAGCCCACTCGGAGTGAATGAAAAACTGTTTTTT
-,TRBV7-8,-,TRBJ1-2,CASSLVLVGDYGYTF,TGTGCCAGCAGCTTAGTTTTGGTGGGCGACTATGGCTACACCTTC
few,TRBV6-5,TRBD1,TRBJ1-4,CASSYSRHWDREPTNEKLFF,TGTGCCAGCAGTTACTCGAGACATTGGGACAGGGAACCAACTAATGAAAAACTGTTTTTT
few,TRBV19,-,TRBJ2-1,CASSMPRRGGKNNEQFF,TGTGCCAGTAGTATGCCCCGGAGGGGCGGAAAAAACAATGAGCAGTTCTTC
few,TRBV6-5,-,TRBJ2-1,CASQGGTYNEQFF,TGTGCCAGCCAGGGGGGAACCTACAATGAGCAGTTCTTC
few,TRBV6-5,-,TRBJ2-4,CASSPPGSARIQYF,TGTGCCAGCAGTCCTCCGGGGAGTGCGCGGATTCAGTACTTC
few,TRBV7-8,TRBD2,TRBJ2-5,CASSLLGGGSPQETQYF,TGTGCCAGCAGCCTCTTGGGGGGGGGTTCCCCCCAAGAGACCCAGTACTTC
-,TRBV4-1,-,TRBJ2-2,CASSQPATGTGGLFF,TGCGCCAGCAGCCAACCTGCGACAGGGACCGGGGGGCTGTTTTTT
-,TRBV7-9,-,TRBJ2-2,CASSLREGNTGELFF,TGTGCCAGCAGCCTCAGGGAAGGGAACACCGGGGAGCTGTTTTTT
few,TRBV29-1,-,TRBJ1-1,CSVAASGTEAFF,TGCAGCGTTGCAGCTTCGGGCACTGAAGCTTTCTTT
-,TRBV7-2,TRBD1,TRBJ1-4,CASSPRTGAGNEKLFF,TGTGCCAGCAGCCCAAGGACAGGGGCCGGAAATGAAAAACTGTTTTTT
few,TRBV3-1,-,TRBJ1-1,CAPAGPLENTEAFF,TGTGCCCCGGCGGGGCCGCTGGAGAACACTGAAGCTTTCTTT
-,TRBV5-1,-,TRBJ1-1,CASSLMRGNTEAFF,TGCGCCAGCAGCTTGATGAGGGGAAACACTGAAGCTTTCTTT
-,TRBV5-1,-,TRBJ2-5,CASSYGDGETQYF,TGCGCCAGCAGCTACGGAGACGGAGAGACCCAGTACTTC
many,TRBV6-2/TRBV6-3,TRBD1,TRBJ1-5,CASKGDRVDQPQHF,TGTGCCAGCAAGGGCGACAGGGTTGATCAGCCCCAGCATTTT
-,TRBV20-1,-,TRBJ1-4,CSARGVYTGRYGEKLFF,TGCAGTGCCAGAGGCGTATATACAGGAAGATACGGTGAAAAACTGTTTTTT
few,TRBV5-1,TRBD2,TRBJ2-5,CASSLILASGQETQYF,TGCGCCAGCAGCTTGATACTGGCTAGCGGACAAGAGACCCAGTACTTC
few,TRBV18,-,TRBJ2-5,CASSPSDPRETQYF,TGTGCCAGCTCACCATCGGACCCCCGGGAGACCCAGTACTTC
-,TRBV18,-,TRBJ1-1,CASSPQGAEAFF,TGTGCCAGCTCACCACAGGGGGCTGAAGCTTTCTTT
few,TRBV9,-,TRBJ2-3,CASSGQENTDTQYF,TGTGCCAGCAGCGGGCAGGAGAATACAGATACGCAGTATTTT
-,TRBV20-1,-,TRBJ2-7,CSASGASFSYEQYF,TGCAGTGCTAGTGGGGCCAGTTTTTCCTACGAGCAGTACTTC
-,TRBV12-3/TRBV12-4,-,TRBJ1-4,CASRTQNEKLFF,TGTGCCAGCAGAACCCAAAATGAAAAACTGTTTTTT
-,TRBV2,TRBD1,TRBJ1-2,CASRGDRLGYTF,TGCGCCAGCAGGGGGGACCGTCTCGGCTACACCTTC
-,TRBV28,-,TRBJ2-1,CASHRRGPYNEQFF,TGTGCCAGCCATAGGCGGGGACCCTACAATGAGCAGTTCTTC
few,TRBV7-6,-,TRBJ2-1,CASSRMLTNEQFF,TGTGCCAGCAGCCGCATGCTCACCAATGAGCAGTTCTTC
-,TRBV6-1,-,TRBJ1-2,CASSEAGVNLYTF,TGTGCCAGCAGTGAAGCGGGAGTTAACCTCTACACCTTT
-,TRBV5-1,TRBD2,TRBJ2-1,CASSLPRGTYNEQFF,TGCGCCAGCAGCCTCCCGCGGGGGACCTACAATGAGCAGTTCTTC
-,TRBV12-3/TRBV12-4,-,TRBJ1-3,CASSMYSGNTIYF,TGTGCCAGCAGTATGTACTCTGGAAACACCATATATTTT
few,TRBV5-1,-,TRBJ2-7,CASSLATNIYEQYF,TGCGCCAGCAGCTTGGCGACAAACATCTACGAGCAGTACTTC
few,TRBV15,TRBD1,TRBJ1-3,CATEQGDGNTIYF,TGTGCCACAGAACAGGGGGATGGAAACACCATATATTTT
few,TRBV20-1,TRBD2,TRBJ2-3,CSAKVGGLAGTDTQYF,TGCAGTGCCAAGGTTGGGGGACTAGCGGGCACAGATACGCAGTATTTT
few,TRBV7-2,-,TRBJ2-5,CASNQPGRETQYF,TGTGCCAGCAACCAACCGGGACGGGAGACCCAGTACTTC
-,TRBV12-3/TRBV12-4,-,TRBJ2-3,CASSPVTITDTQYF,TGTGCCAGCAGTCCCGTAACCATCACAGATACGCAGTATTTT
few,TRBV7-6,TRBD2,TRBJ2-3,CASSLDTSGSVYTQYF,TGTGCCAGCAGCTTGGATACTAGCGGGAGTGTGTATACGCAGTATTTT
-,TRBV5-1,TRBD1,TRBJ2-1,CASREGTGSSYNEQFF,TGCGCCAGCAGAGAAGGGACAGGGAGTTCCTACAATGAGCAGTTCTTC